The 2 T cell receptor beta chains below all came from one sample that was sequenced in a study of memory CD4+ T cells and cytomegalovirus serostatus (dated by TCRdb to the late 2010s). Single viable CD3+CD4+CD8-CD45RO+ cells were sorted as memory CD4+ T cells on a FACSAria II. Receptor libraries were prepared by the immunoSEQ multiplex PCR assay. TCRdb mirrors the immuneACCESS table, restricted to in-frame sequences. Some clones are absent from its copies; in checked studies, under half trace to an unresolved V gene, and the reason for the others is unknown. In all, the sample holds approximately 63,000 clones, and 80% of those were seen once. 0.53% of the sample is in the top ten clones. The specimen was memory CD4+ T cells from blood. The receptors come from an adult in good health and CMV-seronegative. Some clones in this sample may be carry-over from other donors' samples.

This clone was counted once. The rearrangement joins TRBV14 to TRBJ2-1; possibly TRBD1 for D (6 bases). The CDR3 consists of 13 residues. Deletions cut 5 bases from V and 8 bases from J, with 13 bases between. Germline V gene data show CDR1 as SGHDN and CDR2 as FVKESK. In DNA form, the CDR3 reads TGTGCCAGCAGCTACTGGGGGCGGGATGAGCAGTTCTTC. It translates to CASSYWGRDEQFF.

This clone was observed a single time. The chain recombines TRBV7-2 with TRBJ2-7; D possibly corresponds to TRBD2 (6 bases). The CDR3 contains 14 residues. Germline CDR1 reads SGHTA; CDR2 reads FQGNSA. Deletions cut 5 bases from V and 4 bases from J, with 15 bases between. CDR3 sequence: CASSGQGGEYEQYF. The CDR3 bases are TGTGCCAGCAGCGGTCAGGGCGGGGAGTACGAGCAGTACTTC.